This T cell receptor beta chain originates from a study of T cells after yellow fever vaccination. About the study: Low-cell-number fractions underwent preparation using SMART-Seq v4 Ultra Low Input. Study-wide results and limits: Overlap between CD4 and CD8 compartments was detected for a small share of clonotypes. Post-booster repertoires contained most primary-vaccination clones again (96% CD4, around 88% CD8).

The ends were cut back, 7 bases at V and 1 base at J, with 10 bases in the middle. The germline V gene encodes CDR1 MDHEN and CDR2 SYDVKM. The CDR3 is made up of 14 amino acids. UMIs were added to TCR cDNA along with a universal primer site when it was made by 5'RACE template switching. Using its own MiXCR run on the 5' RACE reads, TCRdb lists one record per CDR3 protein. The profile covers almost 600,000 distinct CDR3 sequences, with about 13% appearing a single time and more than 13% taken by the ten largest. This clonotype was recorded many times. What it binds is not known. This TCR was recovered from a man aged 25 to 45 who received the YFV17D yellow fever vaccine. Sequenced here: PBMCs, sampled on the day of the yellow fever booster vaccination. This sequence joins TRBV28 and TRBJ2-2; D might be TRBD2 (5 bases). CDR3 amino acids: CASMRVGNTGELFF. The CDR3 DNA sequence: TGTGCCAGCATGAGGGTAGGGAACACCGGGGAGCTGTTTTTT. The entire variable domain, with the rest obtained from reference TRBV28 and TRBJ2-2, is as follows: DVKVTQSSRYLVKRTGEKVFLECVQDMDHENMFWYRQDPGLGLRLIYFSYDVKMKEKGDIPEGYSVSREKKERFSLILESASTNQTSMYLCASMRVGNTGELFFGEGSRLTVL.